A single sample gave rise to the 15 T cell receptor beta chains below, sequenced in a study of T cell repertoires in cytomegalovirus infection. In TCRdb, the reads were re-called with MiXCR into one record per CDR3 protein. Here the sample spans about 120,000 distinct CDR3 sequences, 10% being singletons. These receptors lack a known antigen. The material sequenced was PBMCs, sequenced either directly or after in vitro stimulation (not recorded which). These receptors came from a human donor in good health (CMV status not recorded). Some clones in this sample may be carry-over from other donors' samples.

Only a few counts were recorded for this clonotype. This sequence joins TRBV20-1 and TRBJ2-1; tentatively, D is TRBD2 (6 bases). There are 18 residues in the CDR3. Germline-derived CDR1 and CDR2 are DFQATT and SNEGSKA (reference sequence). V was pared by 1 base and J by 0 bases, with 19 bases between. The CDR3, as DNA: TGCAGTGCTAGAGGGATAATAGCGGAAAAGAGCTCCTACAATGAGCAGTTCTTC. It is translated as CSARGIIAEKSSYNEQFF.

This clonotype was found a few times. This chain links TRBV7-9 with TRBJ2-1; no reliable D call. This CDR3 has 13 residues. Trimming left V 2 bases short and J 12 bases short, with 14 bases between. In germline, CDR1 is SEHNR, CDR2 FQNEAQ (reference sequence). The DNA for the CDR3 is TGTGCCAGCAGCTTAAACATCGGCATGCGGCAGTTCTTC. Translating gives CASSLNIGMRQFF.

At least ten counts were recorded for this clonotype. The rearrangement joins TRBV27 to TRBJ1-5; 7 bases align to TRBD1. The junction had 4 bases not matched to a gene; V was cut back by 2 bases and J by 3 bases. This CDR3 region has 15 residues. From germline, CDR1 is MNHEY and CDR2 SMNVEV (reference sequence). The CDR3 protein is CASSLIGTDNQPQHF. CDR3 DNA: TGTGCCAGCAGTTTAATCGGGACAGACAATCAGCCCCAGCATTTT.

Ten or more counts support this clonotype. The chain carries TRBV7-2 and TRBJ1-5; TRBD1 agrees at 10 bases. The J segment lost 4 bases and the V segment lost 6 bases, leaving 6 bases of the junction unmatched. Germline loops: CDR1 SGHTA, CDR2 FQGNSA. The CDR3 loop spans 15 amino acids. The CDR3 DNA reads TGTGCCAGCAGATCCCGACAGGGGGCGAATCAGCCCCAGCATTTT. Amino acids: CASRSRQGANQPQHF.

CDR3 nucleotides: TGTGCCAGCAGCCCTGTGCGGGAAAAAGAGACCCAGTACTTC. This gives the protein CASSPVREKETQYF. The genes are TRBV12-3 or TRBV12-4 and TRBJ2-5; TRBD2 might be the D (6 bases). This CDR3 region has 14 residues. Trimming took off 6 bases at V and 3 bases at J, with 14 bases between the two ends.

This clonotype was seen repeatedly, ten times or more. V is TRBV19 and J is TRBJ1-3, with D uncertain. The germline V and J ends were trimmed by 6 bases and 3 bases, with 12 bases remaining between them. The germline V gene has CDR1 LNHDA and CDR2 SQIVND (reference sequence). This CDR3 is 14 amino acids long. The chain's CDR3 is CASSPDWGGNTIYF. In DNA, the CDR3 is TGTGCCAGTAGCCCAGACTGGGGTGGAAACACCATATATTTT. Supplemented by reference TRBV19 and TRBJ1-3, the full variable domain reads DGGITQSPKYLFRKEGQNVTLSCEQNLNHDAMYWYRQDPGQGLRLIYYSQIVNDFQKGDIAEGYSVSREKKESFPLTVTSAQKNPTAFYLCASSPDWGGNTIYFGEGSWLTVV.

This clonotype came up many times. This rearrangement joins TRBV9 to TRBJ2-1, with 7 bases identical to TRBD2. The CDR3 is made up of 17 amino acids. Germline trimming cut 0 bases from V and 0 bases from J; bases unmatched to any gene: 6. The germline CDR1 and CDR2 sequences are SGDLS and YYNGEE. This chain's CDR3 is CASSVGDGRSSYNEQFF. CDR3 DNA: TGTGCCAGCAGCGTAGGCGACGGGAGGTCCTCCTACAATGAGCAGTTCTTC. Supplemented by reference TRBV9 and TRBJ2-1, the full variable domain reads DSGVTQTPKHLITATGQRVTLRCSPRSGDLSVYWYQQSLDQGLQFLIQYYNGEERAKGNILERFSAQQFPDLHSELNLSSLELGDSALYFCASSVGDGRSSYNEQFFGPGTRLTVL.

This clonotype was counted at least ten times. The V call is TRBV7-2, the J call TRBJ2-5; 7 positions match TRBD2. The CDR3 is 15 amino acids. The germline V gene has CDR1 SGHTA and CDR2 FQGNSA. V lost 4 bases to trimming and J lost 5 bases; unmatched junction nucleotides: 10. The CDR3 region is CASSWGRGGRETQYF. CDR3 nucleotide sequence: TGTGCCAGCAGCTGGGGGAGGGGAGGGCGCGAGACCCAGTACTTC.

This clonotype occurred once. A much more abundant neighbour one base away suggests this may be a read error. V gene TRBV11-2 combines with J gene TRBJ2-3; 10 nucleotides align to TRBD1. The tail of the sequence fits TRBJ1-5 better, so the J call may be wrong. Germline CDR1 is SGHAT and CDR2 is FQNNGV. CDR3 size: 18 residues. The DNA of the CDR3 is TGTGCCAGCAGCCCCTGGACAGGGGGATGGAGTTTCGCAGATACGCAGCATTTT. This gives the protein CASSPWTGGWSFADTQHF.

CDR3 coding DNA: TGTGCCAGTAGTATAGCAACCCGAGGGTCCTACAATGAGCAGTTCTTC. It is translated as CASSIATRGSYNEQFF. V gene TRBV19 combines with J gene TRBJ2-1, with D tentatively TRBD2 (5 bases). Trimming took 1 base from V and 1 from J, leaving 11 bases between them. This CDR3 is built from 16 residues. The germline V gene has CDR1 LNHDA and CDR2 SQIVND (reference sequence).

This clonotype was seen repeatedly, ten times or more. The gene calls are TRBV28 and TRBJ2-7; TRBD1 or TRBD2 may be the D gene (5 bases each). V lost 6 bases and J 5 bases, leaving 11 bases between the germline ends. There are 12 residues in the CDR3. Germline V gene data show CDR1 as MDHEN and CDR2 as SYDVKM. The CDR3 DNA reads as TGTGCCAGCAGGGGCAGGGAGAACGAGCAGTACTTC. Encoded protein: CASRGRENEQYF.

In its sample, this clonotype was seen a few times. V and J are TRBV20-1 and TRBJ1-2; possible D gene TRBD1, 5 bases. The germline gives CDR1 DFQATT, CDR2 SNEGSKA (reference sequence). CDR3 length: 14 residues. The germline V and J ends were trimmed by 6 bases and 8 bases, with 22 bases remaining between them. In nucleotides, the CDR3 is TGCAGTGCCCCCCGGGCGGTGGGGGTAAGAGGCTACACCTTC. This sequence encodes CSAPRAVGVRGYTF.

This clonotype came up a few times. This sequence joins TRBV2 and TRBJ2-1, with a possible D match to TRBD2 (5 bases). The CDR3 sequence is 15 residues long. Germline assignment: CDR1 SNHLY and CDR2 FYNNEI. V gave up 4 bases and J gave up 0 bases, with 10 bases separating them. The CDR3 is CASSVLGSSYNEQFF. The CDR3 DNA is TGTGCCAGCAGTGTGTTGGGGAGCTCCTACAATGAGCAGTTCTTC.

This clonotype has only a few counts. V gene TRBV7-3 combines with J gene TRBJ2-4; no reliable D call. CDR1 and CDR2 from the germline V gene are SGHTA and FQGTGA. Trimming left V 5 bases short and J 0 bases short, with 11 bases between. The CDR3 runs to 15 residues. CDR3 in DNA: TGTGCCAGCAGCCTATACTTGGGAGCCAAAAACATTCAGTACTTC. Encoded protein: CASSLYLGAKNIQYF.

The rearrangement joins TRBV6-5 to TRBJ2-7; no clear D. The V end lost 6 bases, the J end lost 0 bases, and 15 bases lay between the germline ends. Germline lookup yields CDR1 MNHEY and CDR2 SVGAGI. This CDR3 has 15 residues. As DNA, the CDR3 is TGTGCCAGCAGAGCCCCCGGCAGGCCCTCCTACGAGCAGTACTTC. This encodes CASRAPGRPSYEQYF.